This T cell receptor beta chain is drawn from a study of blood T cell repertoires in COVID-19. Across the study: The cDNA or gDNA used as material had been derived from T cells, B-cell-depleted T cells, or PBMCs.

Germline CDR1 is LGHDT and CDR2 is YNNKEL (reference sequence). V shed 0 bases and J shed 3 bases, with 5 bases lying between them. CDR3 length: 13 residues. Here immunoSEQ multiplex PCR was the method, and the copy in TCRdb shows in-frame clones only, minus some. The sample holds roughly 110,000 clones, 85% to 90% seen once. The clonotype was recovered from an older woman with COVID-19, enrolled during active disease. The sequenced material came from peripheral blood. The genes are TRBV3-1 (or the pseudogene TRBV3-2) and TRBJ1-1; D not resolved. CDR3 sequence: CASSQDPYTEAFF. The CDR3, as DNA: TGTGCCAGCAGCCAAGATCCTTACACTGAAGCTTTCTTT.